The TCR beta chain under discussion was sequenced for a study of blood T cell repertoires in COVID-19. Across the whole study: Acute-phase and convalescent COVID-19 samples originated in the United States, Italy and Spain. Sources were T cells, B-cell-depleted T cells, or PBMCs; the material itself was cDNA or gDNA.

Original data processing: Estimation of nucleated cell counts relied on the amplification of reference gene primers. The assay was immunoSEQ multiplex PCR, and TCRdb's table has in-frame clones only and misses some. The V and J calls and clone size come from that table; D and trimming were worked out from the DNA. The data show roughly 250,000 clones, with approximately 84% seen just once and approximately 9% held by the top ten. CDR1 is KGHDR and CDR2 is SFDVKD in the germline V gene. The CDR3 totals 12 residues. Trimming took 1 base from V and 7 from J, leaving 6 bases between them. The V gene is TRBV24-1, the J gene TRBJ2-5; the D gene is possibly TRBD1 (6 bases). The source is a human donor in a cohort sampled during active COVID-19. The sample comprised peripheral blood. The CDR3 DNA reads TGTGCCACCAGTGATTTCAGGGGGACCCAGTACTTC. It encodes CATSDFRGTQYF.